This T cell receptor beta chain was sequenced in a study of molecular identifiers for immune sequencing clone quantification. This clonotype was seen only a few times. The antigen is undetermined. TCRdb redid the calling of the PCR reads with MiXCR, one entry per CDR3 protein. The sample lists about half a million distinct CDR3 sequences; less than 30% were seen once. Sorted cells numbering about 20,000 to 1,000,000, with 10%, 30% or 50% RNA, yielded the naive CD8 libraries. Germline V lookup: CDR1 MDHEN, CDR2 SYDVKM. V lost 5 bases and J 0 bases, leaving 11 bases between the germline ends. CDR3 size: 15 residues. Study outcomes and limitations: Beyond 20 RNA copies, clones held over 99% of effector molecules, compared with under 1% in naive cells.

J is TRBJ2-1 and V is TRBV28; D is ambiguous. The clonotype originates from a human donor in good health. Some libraries in this study had Jurkat cell RNA spiked in. Sequencing was done on a sample of naive CD8+ T cells from blood, with Jurkat cell RNA spiked in. Indicated subset: FACS-sorted CD8+CD4-CCR7+CD45RA+ naive T cells. Here the CDR3 DNA reads TGTGCCAGCAGTCTGTACCAGAGCTCCTACAATGAGCAGTTCTTC. Its protein is CASSLYQSSYNEQFF.